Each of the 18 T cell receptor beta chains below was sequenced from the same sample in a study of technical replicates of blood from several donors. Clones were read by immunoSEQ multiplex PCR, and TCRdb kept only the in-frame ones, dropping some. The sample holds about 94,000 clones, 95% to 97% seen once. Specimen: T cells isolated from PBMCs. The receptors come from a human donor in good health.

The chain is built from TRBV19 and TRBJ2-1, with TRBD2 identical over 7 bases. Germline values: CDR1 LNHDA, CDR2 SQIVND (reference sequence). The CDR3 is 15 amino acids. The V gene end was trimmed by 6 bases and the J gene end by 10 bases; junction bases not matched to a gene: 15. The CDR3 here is CASRGPGLPSIEQFF. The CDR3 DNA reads TGTGCCAGTAGGGGACCGGGACTACCGAGTATAGAGCAGTTCTTC.

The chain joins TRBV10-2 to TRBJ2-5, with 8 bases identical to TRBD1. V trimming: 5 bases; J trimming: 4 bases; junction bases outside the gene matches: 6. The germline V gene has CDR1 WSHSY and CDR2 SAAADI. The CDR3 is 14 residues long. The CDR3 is CASSPSGGAETQYF. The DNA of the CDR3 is TGCGCCAGCAGTCCTTCAGGGGGCGCAGAGACCCAGTACTTC.

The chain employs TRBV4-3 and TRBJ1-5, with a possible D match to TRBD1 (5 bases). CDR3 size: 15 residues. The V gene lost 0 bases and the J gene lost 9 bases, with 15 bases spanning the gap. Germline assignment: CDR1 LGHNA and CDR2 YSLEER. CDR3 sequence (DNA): TGCGCCAGCAGCCAAGATATAACAGGATTTTCGCCCCAGCATTTT. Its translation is CASSQDITGFSPQHF.

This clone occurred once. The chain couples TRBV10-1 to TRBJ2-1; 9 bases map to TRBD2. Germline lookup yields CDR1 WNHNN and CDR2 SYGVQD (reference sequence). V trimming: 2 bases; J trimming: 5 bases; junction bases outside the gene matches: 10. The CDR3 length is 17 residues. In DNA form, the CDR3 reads TGCGCCAGCAGTGAGCGGGCGGCGGGAGGGCCCCACAATGAGCAGTTCTTC. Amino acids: CASSERAAGGPHNEQFF.

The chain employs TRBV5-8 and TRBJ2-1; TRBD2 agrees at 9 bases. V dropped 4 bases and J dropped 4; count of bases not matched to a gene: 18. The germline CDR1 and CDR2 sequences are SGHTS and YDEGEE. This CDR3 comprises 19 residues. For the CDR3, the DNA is TGTGCCAGCAGCCCGATTAATAGCGGGAGTCAGGGACTGTACAATGAGCAGTTCTTC. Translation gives CASSPINSGSQGLYNEQFF.

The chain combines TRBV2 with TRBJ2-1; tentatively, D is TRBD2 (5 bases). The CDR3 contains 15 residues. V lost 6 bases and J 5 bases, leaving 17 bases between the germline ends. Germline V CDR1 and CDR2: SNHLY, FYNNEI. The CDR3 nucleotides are TGTGCCAGCAGGGAGTCTCCTCTAGCTGACAATGAGCAGTTCTTC. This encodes CASRESPLADNEQFF.

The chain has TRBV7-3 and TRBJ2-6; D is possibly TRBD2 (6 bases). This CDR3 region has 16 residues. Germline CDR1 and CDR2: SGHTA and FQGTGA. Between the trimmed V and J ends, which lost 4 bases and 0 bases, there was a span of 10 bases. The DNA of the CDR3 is TGTGCCAGCAGCTCGGGACTGAGCTCTGGGGCCAACGTCCTGACTTTC. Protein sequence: CASSSGLSSGANVLTF.

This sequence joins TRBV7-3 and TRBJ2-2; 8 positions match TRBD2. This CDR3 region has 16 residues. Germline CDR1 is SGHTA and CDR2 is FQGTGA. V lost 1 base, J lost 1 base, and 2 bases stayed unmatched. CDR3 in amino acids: CASSLNGRGNTGELFF. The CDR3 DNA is TGTGCCAGCAGCTTAAACGGGAGGGGGAACACCGGGGAGCTGTTTTTT.

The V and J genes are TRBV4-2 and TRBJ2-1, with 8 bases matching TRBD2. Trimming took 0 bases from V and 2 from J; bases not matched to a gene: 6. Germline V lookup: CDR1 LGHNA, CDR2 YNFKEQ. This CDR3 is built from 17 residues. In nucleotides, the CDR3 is TGTGCCAGCAGCCAAGAGTGGAATAGCGGGACCTACAATGAGCAGTTCTTC. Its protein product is CASSQEWNSGTYNEQFF.

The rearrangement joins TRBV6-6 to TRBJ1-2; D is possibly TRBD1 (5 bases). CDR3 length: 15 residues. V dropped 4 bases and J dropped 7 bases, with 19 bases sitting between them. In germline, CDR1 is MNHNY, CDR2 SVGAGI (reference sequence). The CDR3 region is CASSSDRHGSAGYTF. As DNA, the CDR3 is TGTGCCAGCAGTTCCGACAGACATGGGTCGGCTGGCTACACCTTC.

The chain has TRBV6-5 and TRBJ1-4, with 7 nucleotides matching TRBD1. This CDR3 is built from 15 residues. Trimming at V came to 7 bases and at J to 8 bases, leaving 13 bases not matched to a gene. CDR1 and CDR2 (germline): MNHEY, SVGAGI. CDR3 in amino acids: CASKISGTDTEKLFF. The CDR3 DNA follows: TGTGCCAGCAAAATCTCCGGGACAGACACAGAAAAACTGTTTTTT.

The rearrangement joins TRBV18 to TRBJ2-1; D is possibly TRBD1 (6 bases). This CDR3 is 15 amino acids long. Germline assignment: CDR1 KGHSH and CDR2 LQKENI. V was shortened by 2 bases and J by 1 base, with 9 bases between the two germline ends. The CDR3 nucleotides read TGTGCCAGCTCACCAACTACAGGGTCCTACAATGAGCAGTTCTTC. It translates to CASSPTTGSYNEQFF.

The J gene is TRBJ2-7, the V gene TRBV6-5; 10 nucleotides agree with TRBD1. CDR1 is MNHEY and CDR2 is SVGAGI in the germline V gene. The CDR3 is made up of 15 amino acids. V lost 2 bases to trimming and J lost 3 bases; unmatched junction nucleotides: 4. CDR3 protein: CASSYERDRGYEQYF. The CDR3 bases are TGTGCCAGCAGTTACGAAAGGGACAGGGGCTACGAGCAGTACTTC.

The CDR3 loop is CASSPSGDTYEQYF. The CDR3 region has the DNA TGTGCCAGCAGCCCGAGCGGGGACACCTACGAGCAGTACTTC. This rearrangement joins TRBV9 to TRBJ2-7; D perhaps matches TRBD2 (7 bases). V gave up 4 bases and J gave up 2 bases, with 13 bases separating them. Germline assignment: CDR1 SGDLS and CDR2 YYNGEE. This CDR3 spans 14 amino acids.

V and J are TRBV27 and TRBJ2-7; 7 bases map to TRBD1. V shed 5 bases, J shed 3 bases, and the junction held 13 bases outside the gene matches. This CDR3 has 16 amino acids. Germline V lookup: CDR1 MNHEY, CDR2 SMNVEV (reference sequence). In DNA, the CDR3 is TGTGCCAGCAGTAGCCTCGATGGGACAGCTCGCTACGAGCAGTACTTC. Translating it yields CASSSLDGTARYEQYF.

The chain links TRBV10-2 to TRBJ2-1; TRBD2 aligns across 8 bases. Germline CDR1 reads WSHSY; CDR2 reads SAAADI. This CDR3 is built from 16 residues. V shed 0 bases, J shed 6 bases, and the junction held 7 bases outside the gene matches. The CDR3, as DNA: TGCGCCAGCAGTGAGTCGGATGCGGGAGGCGCCAATGAGCAGTTCTTC. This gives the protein CASSESDAGGANEQFF.

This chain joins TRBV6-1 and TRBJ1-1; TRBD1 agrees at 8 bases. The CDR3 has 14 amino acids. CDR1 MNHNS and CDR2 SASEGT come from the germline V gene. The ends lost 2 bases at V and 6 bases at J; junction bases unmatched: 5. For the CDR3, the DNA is TGTGCCAGCAGTGAAACAGGGGGGAGCGCTGAAGCTTTCTTT. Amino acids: CASSETGGSAEAFF.

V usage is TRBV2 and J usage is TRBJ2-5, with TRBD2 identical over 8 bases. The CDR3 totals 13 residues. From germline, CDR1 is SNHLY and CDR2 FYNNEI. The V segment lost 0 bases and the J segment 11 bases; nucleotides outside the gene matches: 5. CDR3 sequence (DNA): TGTGCCAGCAGTGAAGCGGCCGGCGGGGGGCAGTACTTC. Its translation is CASSEAAGGGQYF.